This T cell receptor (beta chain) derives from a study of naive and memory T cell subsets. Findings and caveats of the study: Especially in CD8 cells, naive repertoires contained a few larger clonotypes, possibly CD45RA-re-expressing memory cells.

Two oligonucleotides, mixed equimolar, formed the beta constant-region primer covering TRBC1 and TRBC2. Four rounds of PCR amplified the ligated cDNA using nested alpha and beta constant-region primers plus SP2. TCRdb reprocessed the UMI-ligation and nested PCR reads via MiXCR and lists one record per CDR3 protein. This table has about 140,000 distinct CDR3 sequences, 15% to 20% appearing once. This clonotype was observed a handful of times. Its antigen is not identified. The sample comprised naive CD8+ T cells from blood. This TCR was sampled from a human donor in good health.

This chain's CDR3 is CASSLDLYNEQFF. The CDR3 region has the DNA TGCGCCAGCAGCTTGGATTTGTACAATGAGCAGTTCTTC. V and J are TRBV5-1 and TRBJ2-1; D ambiguous. V was clipped by 0 bases and J by 4 bases, with 5 bases between them. Germline assignment: CDR1 SGHRS and CDR2 YFSETQ. CDR3 length: 13 residues.